This T cell receptor (beta chain) was obtained from a study of T cell repertoires in cytomegalovirus infection. Overall study: In public TCR beta signatures, there were indications of both CMV infection and matching HLA type. Study conclusions and caveats: The ex vivo response was dominated by HLA-C-restricted CMV-specific TCR beta clonotypes.

On this clonotype itself: The antigen is undetermined.

One entry per CDR3 protein results from TCRdb running MiXCR on the reads. The top ten clones hold around 9.3% of a sample with 300,000 to 400,000 distinct CDR3 sequences, about a sixth of them seen once. The length of the CDR3 is 15 residues. After removal of 3 bases from V and 4 bases from J, the junction contained 6 bases not matched to a gene. The germline gives CDR1 LGHDT, CDR2 YNNKEL (reference sequence). Sequenced input: PBMCs. The TCR originated in a human donor in good health (CMV status not recorded). Some clones in this sample may be carry-over from other donors' samples. The genes are TRBV3-1 and TRBJ1-1, with 9 bases matching TRBD1. DNA of the CDR3: TGTGCCAGCAGCCATCTGGGACAGGGCTCCACTGAAGCTTTCTTT. It yields the protein CASSHLGQGSTEAFF.